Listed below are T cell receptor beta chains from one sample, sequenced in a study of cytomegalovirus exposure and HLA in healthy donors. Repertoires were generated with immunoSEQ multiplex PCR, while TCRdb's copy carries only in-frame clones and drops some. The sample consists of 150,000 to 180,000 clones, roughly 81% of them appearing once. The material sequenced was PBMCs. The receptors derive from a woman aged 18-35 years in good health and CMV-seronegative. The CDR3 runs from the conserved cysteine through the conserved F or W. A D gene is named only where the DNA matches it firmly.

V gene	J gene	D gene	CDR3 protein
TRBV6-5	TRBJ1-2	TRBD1	CASGRQGAFGYTF
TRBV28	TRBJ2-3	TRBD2	CASLSGGGDTQYF
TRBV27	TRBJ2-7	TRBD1	CASSLNRGNLLSEQYF
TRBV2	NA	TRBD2	CASTRTSGGYEQYF
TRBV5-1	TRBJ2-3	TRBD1	CASSSPGQGAGTQYF
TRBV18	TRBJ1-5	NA	CASSPAMDQPQHF
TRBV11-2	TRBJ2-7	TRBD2	CASRTTGTSGSEQYF
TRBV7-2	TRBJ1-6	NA	CASSLQGSQGYNSPLHF
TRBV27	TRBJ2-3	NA	CASSPSLTKSTDTQYF
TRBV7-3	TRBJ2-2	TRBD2	CASKAGAGTGELFF
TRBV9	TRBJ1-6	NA	CASSTRQAVDSPLHF
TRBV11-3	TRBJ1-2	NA	CASSFGQYTSPQPNYGYTF
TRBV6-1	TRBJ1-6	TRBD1	CASGTGMNSPLHF
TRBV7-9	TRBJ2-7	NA	CASSRGSVYEQYF
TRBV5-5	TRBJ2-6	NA	CASSLQLHSGANVLTF